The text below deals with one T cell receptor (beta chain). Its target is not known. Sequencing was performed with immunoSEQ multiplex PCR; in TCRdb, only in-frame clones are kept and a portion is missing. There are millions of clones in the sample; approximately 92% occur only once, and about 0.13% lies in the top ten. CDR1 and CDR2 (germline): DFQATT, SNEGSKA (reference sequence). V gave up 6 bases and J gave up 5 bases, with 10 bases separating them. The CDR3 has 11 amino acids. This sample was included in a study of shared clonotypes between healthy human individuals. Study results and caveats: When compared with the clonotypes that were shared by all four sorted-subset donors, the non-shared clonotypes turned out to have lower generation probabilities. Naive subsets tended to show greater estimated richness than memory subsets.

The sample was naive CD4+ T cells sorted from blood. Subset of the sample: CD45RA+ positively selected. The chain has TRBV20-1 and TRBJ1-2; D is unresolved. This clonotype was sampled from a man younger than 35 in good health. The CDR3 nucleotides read TGCAGTGCAACTACCTCTTATGGCTACACCTTC. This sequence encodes CSATTSYGYTF.